Sequencing of this T cell receptor (beta chain) was carried out in a study of blood T cell repertoires in COVID-19. Germline CDR1 is SGHTA and CDR2 is FQGNSA. V was cut by 5 bases and J by 6 bases, with 8 bases left in between. The CDR3 extends over 11 amino acids. Produced via immunoSEQ multiplex PCR; TCRdb's table is partial and in-frame only. The data show some 160,000 clones, 80% to 90% seen once. The chain employs TRBV7-2 and TRBJ2-7; D ambiguous. Sequencing was done on a sample of peripheral blood. This sequence was found in a man aged 60 to 69 with acute or convalescent COVID-19. This CDR3 is CASSHGSEQYF. In DNA, the CDR3 is TGTGCCAGCAGCCATGGCTCCGAGCAGTACTTC.